The 29 T cell receptor beta chains reported below all come from one sample, sequenced in a study of sequential checkpoint blockade in melanoma. The treatment: randomized to nivolumab then ipilimumab (arm A) or the reverse (arm B). Profiling relied on immunoSEQ multiplex PCR, and the TCRdb table lists in-frame clones only, not all of them. This table has over 5,000 clones, nearly 90% appearing once. Sample: CD8+ T cells sorted from blood (inferred from file names), taken from a patient given nivolumab and ipilimumab in sequence. All receptors come from a human donor with melanoma.

In its sample, this clone was seen once. The J gene is TRBJ2-7, the V gene TRBV28; D is ambiguous. The CDR3 runs to 14 residues. Germline V gives CDR1 MDHEN, CDR2 SYDVKM. Trimming cost V 2 bases and J 1 base, with 9 bases left between them. The CDR3 spells CASSLRGFSYEQYF. CDR3 coding DNA: TGTGCCAGCAGTTTACGCGGATTTTCCTACGAGCAGTACTTC.

V gene TRBV7-2 combines with J gene TRBJ2-1; 10 bases match TRBD2. CDR3 length: 15 residues. Germline CDR1 and CDR2: SGHTA and FQGNSA. With V trimmed by 5 bases and J by 9 bases, 10 bases remained unmatched. The chain's CDR3 is CASSHPLAGAPEQFF. CDR3 sequence (DNA): TGTGCCAGCAGCCACCCCCTAGCGGGAGCGCCTGAGCAGTTCTTC. Full variable domain (rest looked up from reference TRBV7-2 and TRBJ2-1): GAGVSQSPSNKVTEKGKDVELRCDPISGHTALYWYRQSLGQGLEFLIYFQGNSAPDKSGLPSDRFSAERTGGSVSTLTIQRTQQEDSAVYLCASSHPLAGAPEQFFGPGTRLTVL.

The rearrangement joins TRBV7-3 to TRBJ2-7, with a tentative D call TRBD2 (6 bases). From germline, CDR1 is SGHTA and CDR2 FQGTGA. The CDR3 runs 13 residues. The V end lost 2 bases, the J end lost 6 bases, and 11 bases lay between the germline ends. The CDR3 bases are TGTGCCAGCAGCTTATCGATCGGGGGCGAGCAGTACTTC. Protein sequence: CASSLSIGGEQYF.

This chain links TRBV4-3 with TRBJ2-7; 7 bases map to TRBD2. With V trimmed by 4 bases and J by 7 bases, 10 bases remained unmatched. CDR1 LGHNA and CDR2 YSLEER come from the germline V gene. There are 14 residues in the CDR3. CDR3 amino acids: CASSPASRAGEQYF. The DNA of the CDR3 is TGCGCCAGCAGCCCGGCTAGCCGAGCGGGAGAGCAGTACTTC.

The CDR3 nucleotides read TGTGCCAGCAGCTTGGGGGCGAATGGCGAGCAGTACTTC. Protein sequence: CASSLGANGEQYF. The chain recombines TRBV5-6 with TRBJ2-7; D is ambiguous. Germline CDR1 and CDR2: SGHDT and YYEEEE. This CDR3 is 13 amino acids long. The germline V and J ends were trimmed by 0 bases and 6 bases, with 10 bases remaining between them.

V gene TRBV30 combines with J gene TRBJ2-3; 9 bases align to TRBD2. Trimming took 2 bases from V and 2 from J; bases not matched to a gene: 17. Germline lookup yields CDR1 GTSNPN and CDR2 SVGIG (reference sequence). The CDR3 consists of 19 residues. In DNA, the CDR3 is TGTGCCTGGAGTCACGCTGCGGGAGGGCCCCAGTTAATCACAGATACGCAGTATTTT. Amino acid sequence: CAWSHAAGGPQLITDTQYF.

The chain employs TRBV28 and TRBJ2-7, with D maybe TRBD2 (5 bases). V was trimmed by 3 bases and J by 3 bases, leaving 9 bases between them. CDR1 is MDHEN, CDR2 SYDVKM, per germline. The CDR3 is 13 residues long. As DNA, the CDR3 is TGTGCCAGCAGTTTCGGACGGGGCTACGAGCAGTACTTC. Its protein product is CASSFGRGYEQYF. The full variable domain, its missing parts supplied by reference TRBV28 and TRBJ2-7, is DVKVTQSSRYLVKRTGEKVFLECVQDMDHENMFWYRQDPGLGLRLIYFSYDVKMKEKGDIPEGYSVSREKKERFSLILESASTNQTSMYLCASSFGRGYEQYFGPGTRLTVT.

CDR3 nucleotides: TGTGCCAGCTCCCGGGTACTCTGGGAGACCCAGTACTTC. Translation: CASSRVLWETQYF. The chain combines TRBV28 with TRBJ2-5; D unresolved. The CDR3 consists of 13 residues. From germline, CDR1 is MDHEN and CDR2 SYDVKM. V gave up 8 bases and J gave up 5 bases, with 15 bases separating them.

The CDR3 reads CASSQPWESDEQYF. The DNA for the CDR3 is TGCGCCAGCAGCCAGCCCTGGGAGTCCGACGAGCAGTACTTC. The chain carries TRBV4-1 and TRBJ2-7; perhaps TRBD2 as D (5 bases). The germline CDR1 and CDR2 sequences are MGHRA and YSYEKL. This CDR3 region has 14 residues. V was shortened by 3 bases and J by 5 bases, with 14 bases between the two germline ends.

V and J are TRBV27 and TRBJ2-2; 7 nucleotides agree with TRBD2. The V gene end was trimmed by 11 bases and the J gene end by 7 bases; junction bases not matched to a gene: 10. The CDR3 is 13 amino acids. Germline V gives CDR1 MNHEY, CDR2 SMNVEV (reference sequence). The CDR3 here is CAPMGRENGELFF. In DNA, the CDR3 is TGTGCCCCTATGGGGAGGGAAAACGGGGAGCTGTTTTTT.

The chain recombines TRBV11-3 with TRBJ2-7; 7 bases line up with TRBD1. The V segment lost 5 bases and the J segment 4 bases; nucleotides outside the gene matches: 11. The germline CDR1 and CDR2 sequences are SGHNT and YENEEA. The CDR3 is 15 amino acids. The CDR3 DNA reads TGTGCCAGCAGCCCCGGCCGGACAGGCGATTACGAGCAGTACTTC. This translates into CASSPGRTGDYEQYF.

CDR3 protein: CASSFRGLGTEAFF. The DNA of the CDR3 is TGTGCCAGCAGTTTTCGGGGGTTAGGCACTGAAGCTTTCTTT. The chain carries TRBV28 and TRBJ1-1, with D perhaps matching TRBD1 (5 bases). Trimming cost V 3 bases and J 4 bases, with 12 bases left between them. The CDR3 is 14 residues long. Germline V CDR1 and CDR2: MDHEN, SYDVKM.

The V gene is TRBV11-2, the J gene TRBJ2-7; D not certain. V was pared by 2 bases and J by 4 bases, with 12 bases between. The germline V gene has CDR1 SGHAT and CDR2 FQNNGV. The CDR3 is 14 residues long. CDR3 protein: CASSLFSISYEQYF. The DNA for the CDR3 is TGTGCCAGCAGCTTATTCTCTATCTCATACGAGCAGTACTTC.

The rearrangement links TRBV18 to TRBJ2-7; 8 nucleotides line up with TRBD2. V gave up 3 bases and J gave up 1 base; unmatched junction bases: 5. Germline loops: CDR1 KGHSH, CDR2 LQKENI. The CDR3 covers 15 residues. The CDR3 bases are TGTGCCAGCTCACCGGACGGGGGGGGATCCTACGAGCAGTACTTC. Its protein is CASSPDGGGSYEQYF.

This chain joins TRBV27 and TRBJ2-1; 10 bases are shared with TRBD2. This CDR3 is built from 14 residues. Germline CDR1 reads MNHEY; CDR2 reads SMNVEV (reference sequence). V lost 8 bases and J lost 1; bases outside the gene matches: 2. CDR3: CASSLAGSYNEQFF. DNA of the CDR3: TGTGCCAGCTCACTAGCGGGATCCTACAATGAGCAGTTCTTC.

The chain is built from TRBV9 and TRBJ2-1, with 10 bases matching TRBD2. The CDR3 spans 16 residues. Germline CDR1 SGDLS, CDR2 YYNGEE. The V and J ends lost 3 bases and 4 bases, in that order; junction bases with no gene match: 7. CDR3 nucleotides: TGTGCCAGCAGCGGCCAGACTAGCGGGCTGTACAATGAGCAGTTCTTC. Encoded protein: CASSGQTSGLYNEQFF.

This clone was counted once. The rearrangement joins TRBV7-6 to TRBJ2-7, with D possibly TRBD1 on 5 matching bases. Trimming removed 2 bases from V and 1 base from J, with 18 bases in between. Germline CDR1 and CDR2: SGHVS and FNYEAQ. CDR3 length: 17 amino acids. The CDR3: CASSLFSGTGDSYEQYF. The CDR3 DNA reads as TGTGCCAGCAGCTTATTTTCTGGTACAGGTGATTCCTACGAGCAGTACTTC.

This chain connects TRBV21-1 to TRBJ1-4; the table assigns TRBD1, which was not confirmed against the DNA. TRBV21-1 is flagged as a pseudogene. The length of the CDR3 is 21 residues. This chain's CDR3 is CASSKGGGQSARGTPNEKLFF. The DNA for the CDR3 is TGTGCCAGCAGCAAAGGAGGGGGACAATCAGCACGGGGAACGCCGAATGAAAAACTGTTTTTT.

About this clone itself: The same CDR3 can be traced to other DNA sequences in this sample. The V call is TRBV5-1, the J call TRBJ2-5, with 14 bases aligning to TRBD2. Germline CDR1 reads SGHRS; CDR2 reads YFSETQ. The CDR3 runs to 16 residues. Germline trimming cut 1 base from V and 3 bases from J; bases unmatched to any gene: 2. The CDR3 sequence: CASSLWGLAGEETQYF. The CDR3 region has the DNA TGCGCCAGCAGCTTGTGGGGACTAGCGGGAGAAGAGACCCAGTACTTC. Full variable domain (outside the CDR3, taken from reference TRBV5-1 and TRBJ2-5): KAGVTQTPRYLIKTRGQQVTLSCSPISGHRSVSWYQQTPGQGLQFLFEYFSETQRNKGNFPGRFSGRQFSNSRSEMNVSTLELGDSALYLCASSLWGLAGEETQYFGPGTRLLVL.

The chain has TRBV5-6 and TRBJ1-2; perhaps TRBD1 as D (6 bases). This CDR3 contains 14 residues. V lost 4 bases and J 5 bases, leaving 15 bases between the germline ends. Germline loops: CDR1 SGHDT, CDR2 YYEEEE. The CDR3 DNA reads as TGTGCCAGCAGCCCCGGACAGAGATTGTATGGCTACACCTTC. Amino acids: CASSPGQRLYGYTF.

The rearrangement joins TRBV25-1 to TRBJ2-1; TRBD2 aligns across 7 bases. The CDR3 has 12 residues. Trimming removed 4 bases from V and 10 bases from J; junction bases left unmatched: 4. CDR1 and CDR2 from the germline V gene are MGHDK and SYGVNS. The CDR3: CASSAIGGEQFF. DNA of the CDR3: TGTGCCAGCAGTGCCATCGGGGGGGAGCAGTTCTTC.

The rearrangement uses TRBV29-1 and TRBJ2-1, with TRBD2 identical over 14 bases. J was trimmed by 16 bases and V by 6 bases; bases with no gene match: 11. The germline V gene encodes CDR1 SQVTM and CDR2 ANQGSEA. The CDR3 is made up of 13 amino acids. The CDR3 DNA follows: TGCAGCGTCCGCTCAGGGACTAGCGGGAGCGAATTCTTC. It is translated as CSVRSGTSGSEFF.

V and J are TRBV7-9 and TRBJ2-7; 7 nucleotides agree with TRBD2. Germline CDR1 is SEHNR and CDR2 is FQNEAQ (reference sequence). The CDR3 totals 13 residues. With 5 bases clipped from V and 7 bases from J, the junction kept 8 bases outside the gene matches. CDR3 protein: CASSRLAGEEQYF. Here the CDR3 DNA reads TGTGCCAGCAGCCGTCTGGCGGGAGAAGAGCAGTACTTC.

CDR3 nucleotides: TGTGCCAGTACGACAGGGGGTTTTGAGCAGTTCTTC. It codes for CASTTGGFEQFF. The chain recombines TRBV19 with TRBJ2-1, with TRBD1 identical over 9 bases. CDR1 and CDR2 from the germline V gene are LNHDA and SQIVND (reference sequence). V lost 7 bases to trimming and J lost 9 bases; unmatched junction nucleotides: 4. The length of the CDR3 is 12 residues.

This chain joins TRBV4-2 and TRBJ2-1, with D uncertain. The length of the CDR3 is 14 residues. Germline V lookup: CDR1 LGHNA, CDR2 YNFKEQ. V was trimmed by 0 bases and J by 4 bases, leaving 7 bases between them. The CDR3 reads CASSQDGLYNEQFF. CDR3 nucleotide sequence: TGTGCCAGCAGCCAAGATGGGCTGTACAATGAGCAGTTCTTC.

The V and J genes are TRBV5-8 and TRBJ2-6; TRBD1 agrees at 10 bases. CDR3 length: 19 amino acids. With V trimmed by 1 base and J by 0 bases, 7 bases remained unmatched. The germline CDR1 and CDR2 sequences are SGHTS and YDEGEE. The CDR3 sequence is CASSLFPGQGHSGANVLTF. The CDR3 coding sequence is TGTGCCAGCAGCTTGTTCCCGGGACAGGGGCACTCTGGGGCCAACGTCCTGACTTTC. Full variable domain (remainder filled in from reference TRBV5-8 and TRBJ2-6): EAGVTQSPTHLIKTRGQQATLRCSPISGHTSVYWYQQALGLGLQFLLWYDEGEERNRGNFPPRFSGRQFPNYSSELNVNALELEDSALYLCASSLFPGQGHSGANVLTFGAGSRLTVL.

The rearrangement joins TRBV5-4 to TRBJ1-2; 12 bases agree with TRBD1. Trimming cost V 4 bases and J 6 bases; bases outside gene matches: 4. Germline CDR1 is SGHNT and CDR2 is YYREEE (reference sequence). The CDR3 is made up of 14 amino acids. This CDR3 is CASSRDRGPHGYTF. CDR3 in DNA: TGTGCCAGCAGCCGGGACAGGGGGCCTCATGGCTACACCTTC. Using reference TRBV5-4 and TRBJ1-2 for the parts outside the CDR3, the full variable domain is ETGVTQSPTHLIKTRGQQVTLRCSSQSGHNTVSWYQQALGQGPQFIFQYYREEENGRGNFPPRFSGLQFPNYSSELNVNALELDDSALYLCASSRDRGPHGYTFGSGTRLTVV.

The gene calls are TRBV14 and TRBJ2-5, with D unresolved. This CDR3 contains 13 residues. V was clipped by 1 base and J by 4 bases, with 7 bases between them. In germline, CDR1 is SGHDN, CDR2 FVKESK. CDR3 sequence: CASSQGAPETQYF. The CDR3 bases are TGTGCCAGCAGCCAAGGGGCCCCAGAGACCCAGTACTTC.

V usage is TRBV11-2 and J usage is TRBJ2-1; 13 bases line up with TRBD2. The V segment lost 7 bases and the J segment 3 bases; nucleotides outside the gene matches: 12. CDR3 length equals 18 residues. Germline loops: CDR1 SGHAT, CDR2 FQNNGV. CDR3 sequence reads: CASTLGGLAGLNYNEQFF. CDR3 nucleotides: TGTGCCAGCACCCTGGGGGGACTAGCGGGATTAAACTACAATGAGCAGTTCTTC.